This record concerns one TCR beta chain sequence. The method was immunoSEQ multiplex PCR; TCRdb's version includes in-frame clones alone and lacks a portion of them. This sample has roughly 200,000 clones; more than 65% occur once, and the top ten carry around 2.8%. Germline lookup yields CDR1 LNHNV and CDR2 YYDKDF (reference sequence). This CDR3 contains 16 residues. The trim removed 1 base at V and 3 bases at J, leaving 4 bases unmatched. The donors were in the approximately 120-subject validation cohort, distinct from the 666-subject first cohort. This entry belongs to a study of cytomegalovirus exposure and HLA in healthy donors. Turning to the study itself: According to later analysis, the same platform produced the roughly 110 validation and 666 first-cohort repertoires.

The chain couples TRBV15 to TRBJ2-1, with 9 bases fitting TRBD2. The clonotype comes from a woman younger than 35 in good health and CMV-seropositive. The source material was PBMCs. CDR3 sequence reads: CATSRGASGDYNEQFF. Here the CDR3 DNA reads TGTGCCACCAGCAGAGGTGCTAGCGGGGACTACAATGAGCAGTTCTTC.